Listed below are T cell receptor beta chains from one sample, sequenced in a study of low-dose radiotherapy and immunotherapy resistance in tumors. TCRdb fed the reads into MiXCR, producing one record per CDR3 protein. The data show 80,000 to 95,000 distinct CDR3 sequences, 9.4% seen once. The sequenced sample was PBMCs, obtained before treatment. The receptor source for this set is a male donor with prostate cancer. CDR3s include the opening cysteine and the closing phenylalanine or tryptophan. Each record gives: J gene, V gene, D gene, clone size, CDR3 protein, CDR3 DNA. A D gene is named only where the DNA matches it firmly. Size is stated for part of the rows, as once, few or many counts, or as a class when the clone is expanded.

j_call: TRBJ2-1; v_call: TRBV5-1; d_call: TRBD2; clone_size: many; cdr3_aa: CASSLSSGNYNEQFF; cdr3_nt: TGCGCCAGCAGCCTGTCTAGCGGAAACTACAATGAGCAGTTCTTC
j_call: TRBJ2-7; v_call: TRBV6-5; d_call: -; clone_size: many; cdr3_aa: CASSYARGVTGQYF; cdr3_nt: TGTGCCAGCAGTTACGCCAGGGGGGTAACGGGGCAGTACTTC
j_call: TRBJ1-4; v_call: TRBV18; d_call: -; clone_size: many; cdr3_aa: CASSPPGGGLFF; cdr3_nt: TGTGCCAGCTCACCCCCTGGTGGCGGACTGTTTTTT
j_call: TRBJ2-7; v_call: TRBV27; d_call: -; clone_size: -; cdr3_aa: CASSSQGLSYEQYF; cdr3_nt: TGTGCCAGCAGTTCACAGGGCCTCTCCTACGAGCAGTACTTC
j_call: TRBJ1-1; v_call: TRBV12-3/TRBV12-4; d_call: -; clone_size: many; cdr3_aa: CASSSGTRNTEAFF; cdr3_nt: TGTGCCAGCAGCTCCGGGACAAGGAACACTGAAGCTTTCTTT
j_call: TRBJ2-1; v_call: TRBV6-5; d_call: TRBD2; clone_size: few; cdr3_aa: CASSSTSGYYNEQFF; cdr3_nt: TGTGCCAGCAGTTCTACTAGCGGGTACTACAATGAGCAGTTCTTC
j_call: TRBJ2-1; v_call: TRBV7-2; d_call: -; clone_size: many; cdr3_aa: CASRSVQRNEQFF; cdr3_nt: TGTGCCAGCAGGAGCGTTCAGAGGAATGAGCAGTTCTTC
j_call: TRBJ1-2; v_call: TRBV29-1; d_call: -; clone_size: many; cdr3_aa: CSVASQLTSTYGYTF; cdr3_nt: TGCAGCGTTGCGAGCCAGCTAACGTCCACCTATGGCTACACCTTC
j_call: TRBJ2-7; v_call: TRBV28; d_call: -; clone_size: many; cdr3_aa: CASRGYPAGLTYEQYF; cdr3_nt: TGTGCCAGCAGGGGATACCCGGCAGGTCTAACCTACGAGCAGTACTTC
j_call: TRBJ2-7; v_call: TRBV20-1; d_call: TRBD2; clone_size: many; cdr3_aa: CSAPRPSGSYEQYF; cdr3_nt: TGCAGTGCTCCCCGGCCTAGCGGTTCCTACGAGCAGTACTTC
j_call: TRBJ1-2; v_call: TRBV5-4; d_call: -; clone_size: many; cdr3_aa: CASSLEQGLGYGYTF; cdr3_nt: TGTGCCAGCAGCTTGGAACAGGGCTTGGGCTATGGCTACACCTTC
j_call: TRBJ2-1; v_call: TRBV27; d_call: TRBD2; clone_size: many; cdr3_aa: CASSSTSRSSYNEQFF; cdr3_nt: TGTGCCAGCAGCTCGACTAGCCGGAGCTCCTACAATGAGCAGTTCTTC
j_call: TRBJ1-1; v_call: TRBV20-1; d_call: TRBD1; clone_size: few; cdr3_aa: CSARVGQGRTEAFF; cdr3_nt: TGCAGTGCTAGAGTCGGACAGGGCCGCACTGAAGCTTTCTTT
j_call: TRBJ2-7; v_call: TRBV6-1; d_call: TRBD2; clone_size: many; cdr3_aa: CASSGAGGGSYEQYF; cdr3_nt: TGTGCCAGCAGTGGGGCGGGAGGGGGCTCCTACGAGCAGTACTTC
j_call: TRBJ2-1; v_call: TRBV6-5; d_call: -; clone_size: many; cdr3_aa: CASSYRAQTSYNEQFF; cdr3_nt: TGTGCCAGCAGTTACCGGGCGCAAACCTCCTACAATGAGCAGTTCTTC
j_call: TRBJ1-4; v_call: TRBV4-3; d_call: -; clone_size: many; cdr3_aa: CASSQDWGLGEKLFF; cdr3_nt: TGCGCCAGCAGCCAAGATTGGGGGCTCGGAGAAAAACTGTTTTTT
j_call: TRBJ1-4; v_call: TRBV12-3/TRBV12-4; d_call: -; clone_size: few; cdr3_aa: CASSLRREKLLF; cdr3_nt: TGTGCCAGCAGTTTACGAAGGGAAAAACTGTTATTT
j_call: TRBJ1-1; v_call: TRBV27; d_call: TRBD1; clone_size: many; cdr3_aa: CASTLGGQGGTEAFF; cdr3_nt: TGTGCCAGCACCTTAGGGGGACAGGGGGGGACTGAAGCTTTCTTT
j_call: TRBJ2-1; v_call: TRBV7-2; d_call: -; clone_size: few; cdr3_aa: CASGTATPGEQFF; cdr3_nt: TGTGCCAGCGGGACGGCCACCCCCGGTGAGCAGTTCTTC
j_call: TRBJ2-1; v_call: TRBV29-1; d_call: -; clone_size: many; cdr3_aa: CSVAVGSYNEQFF; cdr3_nt: TGCAGCGTTGCTGTAGGCTCCTACAATGAGCAGTTCTTC
j_call: TRBJ1-6; v_call: TRBV27; d_call: -; clone_size: few; cdr3_aa: CASSLSKFQDSPLHF; cdr3_nt: TGTGCCAGCAGTTTATCTAAGTTTCAAGATTCACCCCTCCACTTT
j_call: TRBJ1-1; v_call: TRBV9; d_call: -; clone_size: many; cdr3_aa: CASSAGGNTEAFF; cdr3_nt: TGTGCCAGCAGCGCGGGTGGGAACACTGAAGCTTTCTTT
j_call: TRBJ1-5; v_call: TRBV2; d_call: -; clone_size: many; cdr3_aa: CASTPGQFSNQPQHF; cdr3_nt: TGTGCCAGCACGCCAGGCCAGTTTAGCAATCAGCCCCAGCATTTT
j_call: TRBJ2-7; v_call: TRBV3-1; d_call: TRBD2; clone_size: many; cdr3_aa: CASSPRGEGYEQYF; cdr3_nt: TGTGCCAGCAGCCCCCGGGGGGAAGGCTACGAGCAGTACTTC
j_call: TRBJ2-3; v_call: TRBV5-5; d_call: -; clone_size: many; cdr3_aa: CASSNLGDTQYF; cdr3_nt: TGTGCCAGCAGCAACCTCGGGGATACGCAGTATTTT
j_call: TRBJ2-1; v_call: TRBV5-1; d_call: TRBD2; clone_size: many; cdr3_aa: CASSLDRREHNEQFF; cdr3_nt: TGCGCCAGCAGCTTGGACCGGCGGGAGCACAATGAGCAGTTCTTC
j_call: TRBJ2-7; v_call: TRBV28; d_call: -; clone_size: many; cdr3_aa: CASIPGTQYYEQYF; cdr3_nt: TGTGCCAGCATTCCCGGGACTCAATACTACGAGCAGTACTTC
j_call: TRBJ1-5; v_call: TRBV20-1; d_call: TRBD1; clone_size: many; cdr3_aa: CSAGSRDRDRNQPQHF; cdr3_nt: TGCAGTGCTGGCTCTCGGGACAGGGATCGGAATCAGCCCCAGCATTTT
j_call: TRBJ1-1; v_call: TRBV20-1; d_call: -; clone_size: many; cdr3_aa: CSARISGLLNTEAFF; cdr3_nt: TGCAGTGCTAGAATCTCGGGACTCTTGAACACTGAAGCTTTCTTT
j_call: TRBJ1-5; v_call: TRBV24-1; d_call: -; clone_size: many; cdr3_aa: CATSEQGRPQHF; cdr3_nt: TGTGCCACCAGTGAGCAGGGTAGGCCCCAGCATTTT
j_call: TRBJ2-5; v_call: TRBV28; d_call: -; clone_size: few; cdr3_aa: CASSLGRTGREVETQYF; cdr3_nt: TGTGCCAGCAGTTTGGGTAGAACAGGGAGGGAAGTAGAGACCCAGTACTTC
j_call: TRBJ2-5; v_call: TRBV28; d_call: -; clone_size: many; cdr3_aa: CASTLFGGEETQYF; cdr3_nt: TGTGCCAGCACTTTGTTTGGGGGAGAAGAGACCCAGTACTTC
j_call: TRBJ2-1; v_call: TRBV11-1; d_call: -; clone_size: many; cdr3_aa: CASSSTFNSYNEQFF; cdr3_nt: TGTGCCAGCAGCTCCACCTTCAACTCCTACAATGAGCAGTTCTTC
j_call: TRBJ2-1; v_call: TRBV3-1; d_call: TRBD2; clone_size: many; cdr3_aa: CASSPTSGRAQSYNEQFF; cdr3_nt: TGTGCCAGCAGCCCCACTAGCGGGAGGGCCCAGTCCTACAATGAGCAGTTCTTC
j_call: TRBJ2-4; v_call: TRBV6-2/TRBV6-3; d_call: TRBD1; clone_size: many; cdr3_aa: CASSYQGQGDKNIQYF; cdr3_nt: TGTGCCAGCAGTTATCAGGGACAGGGGGACAAAAACATTCAGTACTTC
j_call: TRBJ2-5; v_call: TRBV19; d_call: -; clone_size: many; cdr3_aa: CASSWGRGETQYF; cdr3_nt: TGTGCCAGTAGCTGGGGGCGAGGCGAGACCCAGTACTTC
j_call: TRBJ2-2; v_call: TRBV5-1; d_call: TRBD2; clone_size: many; cdr3_aa: CASAASGSFDTGELFF; cdr3_nt: TGCGCCAGCGCGGCTAGCGGGAGCTTTGACACCGGGGAGCTGTTTTTT
j_call: TRBJ2-2; v_call: TRBV7-8; d_call: -; clone_size: many; cdr3_aa: CASSLEVPLNTGELFF; cdr3_nt: TGTGCCAGCAGCTTAGAGGTCCCTTTGAACACCGGGGAGCTGTTTTTT
j_call: TRBJ2-3; v_call: TRBV4-1; d_call: TRBD1; clone_size: many; cdr3_aa: CASSRTGGSPSTDTQYF; cdr3_nt: TGCGCCAGCAGCCGTACAGGGGGTTCCCCTAGCACAGATACGCAGTATTTT
j_call: TRBJ2-7; v_call: TRBV6-5; d_call: TRBD2; clone_size: many; cdr3_aa: CASSYSLAGITEQYF; cdr3_nt: TGTGCCAGCAGTTACTCGCTAGCGGGGATTACAGAGCAGTACTTC
j_call: TRBJ2-5; v_call: TRBV25-1; d_call: -; clone_size: many; cdr3_aa: CASSGGFYQETQYF; cdr3_nt: TGTGCCAGCAGTGGAGGTTTTTACCAAGAGACCCAGTACTTC
j_call: TRBJ2-2; v_call: TRBV6-6; d_call: -; clone_size: many; cdr3_aa: CASSPPLDFGELFF; cdr3_nt: TGTGCCAGCAGTCCGCCGCTAGACTTCGGGGAGCTGTTTTTT
j_call: TRBJ2-7; v_call: TRBV20-1; d_call: -; clone_size: many; cdr3_aa: CSARDFTSSYEQYF; cdr3_nt: TGCAGTGCTAGAGATTTCACCAGCTCCTACGAGCAGTACTTC
j_call: TRBJ1-1; v_call: TRBV19; d_call: TRBD1; clone_size: many; cdr3_aa: CASKAQGLGTEAFF; cdr3_nt: TGTGCCAGTAAGGCACAGGGGCTTGGAACTGAAGCTTTCTTT
j_call: TRBJ2-2; v_call: TRBV20-1; d_call: -; clone_size: many; cdr3_aa: CSAPREYTGELFF; cdr3_nt: TGCAGTGCTCCCAGGGAGTACACCGGGGAGCTGTTTTTT
j_call: TRBJ2-5; v_call: TRBV28; d_call: -; clone_size: -; cdr3_aa: CASRTQTGYQETQYF; cdr3_nt: TGTGCCAGCAGGACACAGACAGGCTACCAAGAGACCCAGTACTTC
j_call: TRBJ2-4; v_call: TRBV27; d_call: TRBD1; clone_size: many; cdr3_aa: CASSLGGDRVTKNIQYF; cdr3_nt: TGTGCCAGCAGTTTAGGTGGGGACAGGGTGACCAAAAACATTCAGTACTTC
j_call: TRBJ2-2; v_call: TRBV20-1; d_call: TRBD1; clone_size: many; cdr3_aa: CSAVDRVDTGELFF; cdr3_nt: TGCAGTGCTGTCGACAGGGTCGACACCGGGGAGCTGTTTTTT
j_call: TRBJ2-2; v_call: TRBV5-1; d_call: -; clone_size: many; cdr3_aa: CASSLQVVNTGELFF; cdr3_nt: TGCGCCAGCAGCTTGCAGGTGGTAAACACCGGGGAGCTGTTTTTT
j_call: TRBJ2-2; v_call: TRBV12-3/TRBV12-4; d_call: -; clone_size: many; cdr3_aa: CASSFAAVNTGELFF; cdr3_nt: TGTGCCAGCAGTTTTGCTGCTGTAAACACCGGGGAGCTGTTTTTT
j_call: TRBJ1-2; v_call: TRBV7-2; d_call: -; clone_size: many; cdr3_aa: CASSSPWEPYGYTF; cdr3_nt: TGTGCCAGCAGCTCCCCCTGGGAACCTTATGGCTACACCTTC
j_call: TRBJ2-1; v_call: TRBV6-2/TRBV6-3; d_call: TRBD2; clone_size: -; cdr3_aa: CASSKVVGGPVEQCF; cdr3_nt: TGTGCCAGCAGTAAGGTTGTGGGAGGGCCGGTTGAGCAGTGCTTC
j_call: TRBJ1-1; v_call: TRBV28; d_call: -; clone_size: many; cdr3_aa: CASNEGAVTEAFF; cdr3_nt: TGTGCCAGCAACGAAGGCGCGGTCACTGAAGCTTTCTTT